A selection of T cell receptor beta chains follows, all from one sample in a study of blood T cell repertoires in COVID-19. The assay was immunoSEQ multiplex PCR, and TCRdb's table has in-frame clones only and misses some. The sample holds 150,000 to 200,000 clones, more than 75% seen once. The sequenced sample was peripheral blood. The receptor set was obtained from a human donor in a cohort sampled during active COVID-19. CDR3s include the opening cysteine and the closing phenylalanine or tryptophan. D genes are given only for firm matches. A row's size may be missing; if present it is once, few, many or a size class.

TGTGCCAGCTCGCCTGGACAGGGTCCGGAGACCCAGTACTTC	CASSPGQGPETQYF	-	TRBJ2-5	TRBD1	TRBV18
TGCGCCAGCAGCTTGGCCCTGGGGCGAGAGACCCAGTACTTC	CASSLALGRETQYF	-	TRBJ2-5	-	TRBV5-1
TGTGCCATCAGTGACAGTGGTGGCAATCAGCCCCAGCATTTT	CAISDSGGNQPQHF	-	TRBJ1-5	-	TRBV10-3
TGTGCCAGCCCCCAGGGCGTGGGCCAAGAGACCCAGTACTTC	CASPQGVGQETQYF	-	TRBJ2-5	-	TRBV2
TGTGCCAGCAGTGAAAAGCGGGGCCGGTATTACAATGAGCAGTTCTTC	CASSEKRGRYYNEQFF	-	TRBJ2-1	TRBD2	TRBV7-2
TGTGCCAGCAGTACCGGACAGGGCCGTGGCTACACCTTC	CASSTGQGRGYTF	-	TRBJ1-2	TRBD1	TRBV6-5
TGTGCCAGCAGTTTATCGGACAGGGGGACCTACGAGCAGTACTTC	CASSLSDRGTYEQYF	once	TRBJ2-7	TRBD1	TRBV28
TGTGCCAGCAGTTTTCTGATCGGGACAGGGACAACCGGGGAGCTGTTTTTT	CASSFLIGTGTTGELFF	once	TRBJ2-2	TRBD1	TRBV27
TGCGCCAGCAGCTTGGTCTCAGGGAAGGGAACAGATACGCAGTATTTT	CASSLVSGKGTDTQYF	-	TRBJ2-3	-	TRBV5-1
TGCGCCAGCAGCGCTATGGACAGACTAAACACTGAAGCTTTCTTT	CASSAMDRLNTEAFF	-	TRBJ1-1	-	TRBV5-1
TGTGCCAGCAGCAACCCCCCGGGCGGGGCAGGGGGCATTTCACCCCTCCACTTT	CASSNPPGGAGGISPLHF	-	TRBJ1-6	TRBD1	TRBV28
TGTGCCAGCAGTGAACGCCAGTTTAATTCACCCCTCCACTTT	CASSERQFNSPLHF	few	TRBJ1-6	-	TRBV2
TGTGCCAGCAGCTTAGCGGGACATACCGGGGAGCTGTTTTTT	CASSLAGHTGELFF	-	TRBJ2-2	-	TRBV7-8
TGTGCCTGGAGTATAGGGGGCGCGAACACCGGGGAGCTGTTTTTT	CAWSIGGANTGELFF	-	TRBJ2-2	TRBD1	TRBV30
TGTGCCAGCAGCTTCGGGCAGGGGGCGTTGAACACTGAAGCTTTCTTT	CASSFGQGALNTEAFF	-	TRBJ1-1	TRBD1	TRBV5-4
TGTGCCAGCAGCGGTCCAAGCGGGAGCTCCTACAATGAGCAGTTCTTC	CASSGPSGSSYNEQFF	-	TRBJ2-1	TRBD2	TRBV5-6
TGTGCCAGCAGTTCCAACGGGAGGACTAATGAAAAACTGTTTTTT	CASSSNGRTNEKLFF	-	TRBJ1-4	-	TRBV6-5
TGTGCCAGCAATCTGAGGACAGGGTTGGCACCTTATGGCTACACCTTC	CASNLRTGLAPYGYTF	-	TRBJ1-2	TRBD1	TRBV2
TGTGCCAGCAGCTTAGGACAGCCATATAGCAATCAGCCCCAGCATTTT	CASSLGQPYSNQPQHF	-	TRBJ1-5	-	TRBV7-2
TGTGCCAGTAGTATAGATAGGACAGCGCCTTATCAGCCCCAGCATTTT	CASSIDRTAPYQPQHF	-	TRBJ1-5	-	TRBV19
TGTGCCAGCAAAGAAGGGACAGCAGACTATAACTATGGCTACACCTTC	CASKEGTADYNYGYTF	-	TRBJ1-2	TRBD1	TRBV5-6
TGTGCCAGCAGCTTAGGAGGACAGGGGGGCTACGAGCAGTACTTC	CASSLGGQGGYEQYF	once	TRBJ2-7	TRBD1	TRBV13
TGTGCCAGCAATCGACTAGCGGGATCAACAGATACGCAGTATTTT	CASNRLAGSTDTQYF	-	TRBJ2-3	TRBD2	TRBV2
TGTGCCAGCAGCCCCGGGACAGGGGAAGAGACCCAGTACTTC	CASSPGTGEETQYF	-	TRBJ2-5	TRBD1	TRBV9
TGCGCCAGCAGCTTGGGCCCCCAGGGCAATGAGCAGTTCTTC	CASSLGPQGNEQFF	-	TRBJ2-1	-	TRBV5-1
TGTGCCAGCAGTTACCCCCACGGGGAGACCTATGGCTACACCTTC	CASSYPHGETYGYTF	-	TRBJ1-2	-	TRBV6-2/TRBV6-3
TGCGCCAGCAGCCTTAAACAGGGGTACGAGCAGTACTTC	CASSLKQGYEQYF	few	TRBJ2-7	TRBD1	TRBV5-1
TGTGCCAGCAGTACTAGCGGGGGGACCAAAAACATTCAGTACTTC	CASSTSGGTKNIQYF	once	TRBJ2-4	TRBD2	TRBV2
TGTGCCAGCAGTTCTCCGGGACAGGGGTCTCTGAGGGTGTACTTC	CASSSPGQGSLRVYF	-	TRBJ2-7	TRBD1	TRBV27
TGCAGCGTTCAGGGGCCAAACAATGAGCAGTTCTTC	CSVQGPNNEQFF	-	TRBJ2-1	-	TRBV29-1
TGTGCCAGCAGCCCCCGGGACAGGGGCTACACCTTC	CASSPRDRGYTF	-	TRBJ1-2	TRBD1	TRBV13
TGTGCCAGCCGGACTAGCGGGGGTACTTACAATGAGCAGTTCTTC	CASRTSGGTYNEQFF	-	TRBJ2-1	TRBD2	TRBV6-5
TGTGCCAGCAGCGTAGTGAGGGAGGGTGGTGAGCAGTTCTTC	CASSVVREGGEQFF	-	TRBJ2-1	TRBD2	TRBV9
TGTGCCAGCAGTTTAAATCGAGCGGGAGGCGTGGAGCAGTACTTC	CASSLNRAGGVEQYF	-	TRBJ2-7	TRBD2	TRBV28
TGCGCCAGCAGCCAAGTCGGGGGTTGGGATGGCTACACCTTC	CASSQVGGWDGYTF	-	TRBJ1-2	-	TRBV4-3
TGTGCCAGCAGCCCAGCAGGGGTCTCTGAAGCTTTCTTT	CASSPAGVSEAFF	once	TRBJ1-1	-	TRBV9